This TCR beta chain is from a study of T cells in Graves' hyperthyroidism and ophthalmopathy. At the level of the study: Blood from the periphery was taken at initial diagnosis, before any treatment. Study findings and constraints: Most clonotypes expanded in thyroid above 0.001 were likewise present in blood.

The study included ophthalmopathy patients with Clinical Activity Score at least 3, NOSPECS grade at least 4 and duration under 3 months. Patients were excluded for uncontrolled infection, other autoimmune disease, pregnancy or lactation. Template material for amplifying TCR beta CDR3 regions consisted of RNA transcripts. The HTBI primer set was used in a first-round RT-PCR of the TCR CDR3. TCRdb ran MiXCR on the multiplex PCR reads and lists one entry per CDR3 protein. The sample shows about 640,000 distinct CDR3 sequences, under 25% of them seen only once. This clonotype was counted many times. Antigen specificity is unknown. The CDR3 is made up of 13 amino acids. Germline V gene sequence: CDR1 MDHEN, CDR2 SYDVKM. With 6 bases removed from V and 1 base from J, the gap between germline ends came to 7 bases.

Sequenced input: blood. This TCR was sampled from a young man with Graves' ophthalmopathy. The V call is TRBV28, the J call TRBJ1-5; D ambiguous. CDR3 sequence reads: CASSLLSNQPQHF. The DNA for the CDR3 is TGTGCCAGCAGCCTATTAAGCAATCAGCCCCAGCATTTT.